This paragraph covers one T cell receptor (beta chain) sequence. A far more abundant clone sits one base away, making this likely a read error. The germline CDR1 and CDR2 sequences are SGHTA and FQGTGA. This CDR3 is built from 14 residues. The time point here: newly diagnosed GD, antithyroid drugs for less than 3 months. Preparation of the TCR library used RNA extracted from PBMCs. The data were obtained in a study of regulatory T cells in long-lasting Graves disease. CDR3-region Arm-PCR and iRepertoire HTBI primers produced the TCR beta libraries. TCRdb reprocessed the multiplex PCR reads with MiXCR, giving one entry per CDR3 protein. The table lists 350,000 to 550,000 distinct CDR3 sequences, more than 13% of them singletons. These same data were also listed under a study on T cells in Graves' hyperthyroidism and ophthalmopathy. From that report: Most expanded thyroid clonotypes above 0.001 also appeared in blood.

The material sequenced was peripheral blood mononuclear cells (PBMCs), taken at new diagnosis, from a patient treated with antithyroid drugs. V and J are TRBV7-3 and TRBJ1-5, with D unresolved. This TCR came from a woman between 25 and 40 years old with Graves disease. Here the CDR3 reads CASSLGGSNQPQRF. The CDR3 DNA sequence: TGTGCCAGCAGCCTGGGAGGGAGCAATCAGCCCCAGCGTTTT. The full variable domain, its missing parts supplied by reference TRBV7-3 and TRBJ1-5, is GAGVSQTPSNKVTEKGKYVELRCDPISGHTALYWYRQSLGQGPEFLIYFQGTGAADDSGLPNDRFFAVRPEGSVSTLKIQRTERGDSAVYLCASSLGGSNQPQRFGDGTRLSIL.